These 29 T cell receptor beta chains share one sample of origin, sequenced in a study of cytomegalovirus exposure and HLA in healthy donors. The PCR had 60 Vbeta and 13 Jbeta primers. Some clones are missing from TCRdb's copy, which holds only in-frame ones; the method was immunoSEQ multiplex PCR. This sample has tens of thousands of clones, with 70% to 75% found just once. Sequences were obtained from PBMCs. The source of these receptors is a woman aged 25-40 years in good health and CMV-seronegative.

The rearrangement links TRBV27 to TRBJ2-1, with TRBD2 matching over 12 bases. CDR3 length equals 15 residues. Germline loops: CDR1 MNHEY, CDR2 SMNVEV (reference sequence). The V segment lost 8 bases and the J segment 9 bases; nucleotides outside the gene matches: 11. DNA of the CDR3: TGTGCCAGCCACACTAGCGGGAGGCACGGGGTTGAGCAGTTCTTC. It yields the protein CASHTSGRHGVEQFF.

This clone was observed once. The J gene is TRBJ2-3, the V gene TRBV27; 12 bases are shared with TRBD1. V lost 4 bases to trimming and J lost 6 bases; unmatched junction nucleotides: 14. Germline V gene lookup returns CDR1 MNHEY and CDR2 SMNVEV (reference sequence). The CDR3 has 18 amino acids. The CDR3 here is CASSSHAPGTGGDDTQYF. The CDR3 DNA reads as TGTGCCAGCAGTTCCCATGCCCCTGGGACAGGGGGCGACGATACGCAGTATTTT.

The chain employs TRBV10-1 and TRBJ1-2; 8 bases fit TRBD1. The trim removed 8 bases at V and 4 bases at J, leaving 15 bases unmatched. The CDR3 has 16 amino acids. The germline CDR1 and CDR2 sequences are WNHNN and SYGVQD (reference sequence). The CDR3 DNA reads as TGCGCCAGCCATATTACCGACAGGGGCGGAGGCTATGGCTACACCTTC. Encoded protein: CASHITDRGGGYGYTF.

The rearrangement uses TRBV7-2 and TRBJ2-5, with 8 nucleotides matching TRBD2. The length of the CDR3 is 15 residues. Trimming cost V 5 bases and J 4 bases; bases outside gene matches: 9. Per the germline V gene, CDR1 is SGHTA and CDR2 is FQGNSA. The CDR3, as DNA: TGTGCCAGCAGCCCCCTTGAGCGGGAGTTAGAGACCCAGTACTTC. Protein: CASSPLERELETQYF.

This clone was seen a handful of times. V usage is TRBV5-1 and J usage is TRBJ2-5; 7 positions match TRBD1. The junction had 7 bases not matched to a gene; V was cut back by 1 base and J by 1 base. The CDR3 is 16 amino acids. CDR1 SGHRS and CDR2 YFSETQ come from the germline V gene. The CDR3 here is CASSLTFDRVQETQYF. The CDR3 DNA reads as TGCGCCAGCAGCTTGACCTTTGACAGGGTCCAAGAGACCCAGTACTTC.

J is TRBJ2-1 and V is TRBV29-1; 8 bases match TRBD1. The CDR3 runs to 13 residues. The V segment lost 6 bases and the J segment 3 bases; nucleotides outside the gene matches: 4. The V gene's germline CDR1 is SQVTM and CDR2 ANQGSEA. DNA for the CDR3: TGCAGCGTCCGGGACAGGAACTACAATGAGCAGTTCTTC. Translating it yields CSVRDRNYNEQFF.

This sequence joins TRBV28 and TRBJ2-3; D unresolved. The CDR3 length is 10 residues. Per germline, CDR1 MDHEN and CDR2 SYDVKM. Trimming removed 5 bases at V and 6 bases at J, with 3 bases between. The CDR3 nucleotides are TGTGCCAGCAGTCTGGATACGCAGTATTTT. Its translation is CASSLDTQYF.

The chain couples TRBV14 to TRBJ1-1; unclear D gene. Trimming took 4 bases from V and 2 from J, leaving 8 bases between them. CDR1 is SGHDN, CDR2 FVKESK, per germline. CDR3 length: 13 residues. The CDR3 nucleotides are TGTGCCAGCAGCCCGTTTCTAAACACTGAAGCTTTCTTT. As protein: CASSPFLNTEAFF. The complete variable domain, with remaining parts taken from reference TRBV14 and TRBJ1-1, reads EAGVTQFPSHSVIEKGQTVTLRCDPISGHDNLYWYRRVMGKEIKFLLHFVKESKQDESGMPNNRFLAERTGGTYSTLKVQPAELEDSGVYFCASSPFLNTEAFFGQGTRLTVV.

The genes are TRBV2 and TRBJ1-6; D not certain. Germline lookup yields CDR1 SNHLY and CDR2 FYNNEI. V was trimmed by 6 bases and J by 7 bases, leaving 10 bases between them. This CDR3 is 13 amino acids long. In DNA, the CDR3 is TGTGCCAGCAGGGACTCACTGAATTCACCCCTCCACTTT. Protein: CASRDSLNSPLHF.

CDR3 nucleotide sequence: TGTGCCAGCAGTTTATCCCCCAGGGGGGACACTGAAGCTTTCTTT. This encodes CASSLSPRGDTEAFF. The chain uses TRBV28 and TRBJ1-1, with 7 nucleotides matching TRBD1. V lost 1 base to trimming and J lost 3 bases; unmatched junction nucleotides: 5. Per germline, CDR1 MDHEN and CDR2 SYDVKM. The CDR3 has 15 amino acids.

The rearrangement joins TRBV6-6 to TRBJ1-5; D possibly corresponds to TRBD1 (5 bases). Germline CDR1 MNHNY, CDR2 SVGAGI (reference sequence). This CDR3 region has 15 residues. The V and J ends lost 2 bases and 0 bases respectively, with 8 bases between them. CDR3 in amino acids: CASSYGGNSNQPQHF. The DNA for the CDR3 is TGTGCCAGCAGTTACGGGGGGAATAGCAATCAGCCCCAGCATTTT.

This chain connects TRBV28 to TRBJ1-2, with 7 bases that match TRBD1. CDR1 and CDR2 from the germline V gene are MDHEN and SYDVKM. V lost 6 bases to trimming and J lost 3 bases; unmatched junction nucleotides: 4. The CDR3 loop spans 13 amino acids. The CDR3 DNA is TGTGCCAGCAGCTCCGGGACAGACTATGGCTACACCTTC. Translating gives CASSSGTDYGYTF.

The chain links TRBV27 to TRBJ1-5; 7 nucleotides match TRBD1. In germline, CDR1 is MNHEY, CDR2 SMNVEV (reference sequence). V shed 3 bases and J 0 bases; nucleotides not matched to a gene: 2. The CDR3 runs 15 residues. CDR3 sequence: CASSFQGVSNQPQHF. CDR3 in DNA: TGTGCCAGCAGTTTCCAGGGGGTTAGCAATCAGCCCCAGCATTTT.

In its sample, this clone was seen once. J is TRBJ2-7 and V is TRBV14; 7 bases line up with TRBD1. The CDR3 totals 16 residues. CDR1 and CDR2 (germline): SGHDN, FVKESK. After removal of 2 bases from V and 0 bases from J, the junction contained 7 bases not matched to a gene. CDR3: CASSQSPGQSSYEQYF. The CDR3 DNA reads TGTGCCAGCAGCCAATCTCCGGGACAGAGCTCCTACGAGCAGTACTTC.

The rearrangement uses TRBV7-9 and TRBJ2-1; D perhaps matches TRBD2 (6 bases). V was pared by 4 bases and J by 6 bases, with 7 bases between. Germline CDR1 and CDR2: SEHNR and FQNEAQ (reference sequence). The CDR3 contains 12 residues. This CDR3 reads CASSWDFNEQFF. CDR3 sequence (DNA): TGTGCCAGCAGCTGGGACTTCAATGAGCAGTTCTTC.

This clone was observed a few times. The chain links TRBV11-2 to TRBJ2-7; 10 nucleotides align to TRBD1. J gave up 6 bases and V 5 bases, and 7 bases lay outside the gene matches. Germline CDR1 is SGHAT and CDR2 is FQNNGV. The CDR3 consists of 14 residues. In nucleotides, the CDR3 is TGTGCCAGCAGCCCGGGACAGGGGTTGGGCGAGCAGTACTTC. Translation: CASSPGQGLGEQYF.

The chain has TRBV30 and TRBJ2-1; 10 bases agree with TRBD1. CDR3 length: 12 residues. Germline assignment: CDR1 GTSNPN and CDR2 SVGIG (reference sequence). V lost 5 bases to trimming and J lost 7 bases; unmatched junction nucleotides: 2. CDR3 nucleotide sequence: TGTGCCTGGGACAGGGGGCGGAATGAGCAGTTCTTC. Translated, it gives CAWDRGRNEQFF.

This clone was picked up a small number of times. The V gene is TRBV2, the J gene TRBJ1-5; D is undetermined. CDR3 length: 14 residues. CDR1 and CDR2 (germline): SNHLY, FYNNEI. The germline V and J ends were trimmed by 5 bases and 15 bases, with 23 bases remaining between them. The CDR3 spells CASSNTFAGETGHF. The DNA of the CDR3 is TGTGCCAGCAGTAATACCTTTGCCGGGGAAACGGGGCATTTT.

Remarks on this clone: The junction shows a germline mismatch at one end, possibly a read error. The chain joins TRBV7-3 to TRBJ2-2, with 14 bases identical to TRBD2. The V gene's germline CDR1 is SGHTA and CDR2 FQGTGA. The CDR3 is 17 residues long. CDR3 DNA: TGTGCCAGCAGCCCCATGGGACTAGCGGGAGTTCCCGGGGAGCTGCTTTTT. It is translated as CASSPMGLAGVPGELLF.

This clone was observed once. This sequence joins TRBV4-1 and TRBJ2-7; tentative D call: TRBD2 (6 bases). CDR1 MGHRA and CDR2 YSYEKL come from the germline V gene. V was cut by 0 bases and J by 2 bases, with 17 bases left in between. CDR3 length: 17 amino acids. The CDR3 reads CASSQDKESSAPYEQYV. The DNA for the CDR3 is TGCGCCAGCAGCCAAGATAAGGAGTCTAGCGCGCCCTACGAGCAGTACGTC.

This clone was recorded only once. This chain links TRBV19 with TRBJ1-5; the match to TRBD1 covers 11 bases. The J segment lost 7 bases and the V segment lost 6 bases, leaving 11 bases of the junction unmatched. CDR1 is LNHDA and CDR2 is SQIVND in the germline V gene (reference sequence). The CDR3 extends over 16 amino acids. CDR3: CASSSDRGRLRQPQHF. In DNA form, the CDR3 reads TGTGCCAGTAGCTCGGACAGGGGGCGCCTAAGGCAGCCCCAGCATTTT.

The rearrangement joins TRBV28 to TRBJ2-7; the D is unclear. This CDR3 contains 15 residues. From germline, CDR1 is MDHEN and CDR2 SYDVKM. Trimming cost V 3 bases and J 1 base, with 13 bases left between them. The CDR3 DNA sequence: TGTGCCAGCAGTTTTCCCCAGGCTCTATCCTACGAGCAGTACTTC. Translated, it gives CASSFPQALSYEQYF. Drawing the rest from reference TRBV28 and TRBJ2-7, the complete variable domain is DVKVTQSSRYLVKRTGEKVFLECVQDMDHENMFWYRQDPGLGLRLIYFSYDVKMKEKGDIPEGYSVSREKKERFSLILESASTNQTSMYLCASSFPQALSYEQYFGPGTRLTVT.

This clone was picked up one time. V gene TRBV19 combines with J gene TRBJ1-3; D not certain. Germline V gene data show CDR1 as LNHDA and CDR2 as SQIVND (reference sequence). Between the trimmed V and J ends, which lost 3 bases and 3 bases, there was a span of 15 bases. CDR3 length: 16 amino acids. The DNA for the CDR3 is TGTGCCAGTAGTATTTTATCCGGGTTAGGTGGAAACACCATATATTTT. Its protein product is CASSILSGLGGNTIYF.

This chain connects TRBV15 to TRBJ2-3; a possible D gene is TRBD2 (6 bases). Germline V gene lookup returns CDR1 LNHNV and CDR2 YYDKDF (reference sequence). V gave up 8 bases and J gave up 2 bases, with 23 bases separating them. The CDR3 covers 17 residues. The CDR3 DNA follows: TGTGCCACCGACGGAGGGTTTGTGGGTGGCCACACAGATACGCAGTATTTT. It specifies CATDGGFVGGHTDTQYF. Full variable domain (rest looked up from reference TRBV15 and TRBJ2-3): DAMVIQNPRYQVTQFGKPVTLSCSQTLNHNVMYWYQQKSSQAPKLLFHYYDKDFNNEADTPDNFQSRRPNTSFCFLDIRSPGLGDTAMYLCATDGGFVGGHTDTQYFGPGTRLTVL.

This clone has only one observation. The J gene is TRBJ2-1, the V gene TRBV5-4; 8 positions match TRBD2. The V gene's germline CDR1 is SGHNT and CDR2 YYREEE (reference sequence). The CDR3 has 15 residues. J gave up 10 bases and V 4 bases, and 13 bases lay outside the gene matches. CDR3: CASSRSGAGVGEQFF. CDR3 in DNA: TGTGCCAGCAGCCGGAGCGGAGCGGGAGTTGGAGAGCAGTTCTTC. The whole variable domain, filled in from reference TRBV5-4 and TRBJ2-1, reads ETGVTQSPTHLIKTRGQQVTLRCSSQSGHNTVSWYQQALGQGPQFIFQYYREEENGRGNFPPRFSGLQFPNYSSELNVNALELDDSALYLCASSRSGAGVGEQFFGPGTRLTVL.

The chain links TRBV18 to TRBJ1-1, with 7 positions matching TRBD1. The CDR3 consists of 14 residues. Germline V lookup: CDR1 KGHSH, CDR2 LQKENI. With 6 bases clipped from V and 4 bases from J, the junction kept 8 bases outside the gene matches. The CDR3 DNA follows: TGTGCCAGCTCTCAAACAGGGGTAGGCACTGAAGCTTTCTTT. Translation gives CASSQTGVGTEAFF.

The V call is TRBV28, the J call TRBJ1-2; perhaps TRBD1 as D (5 bases). V was shortened by 3 bases and J by 1 base, with 18 bases between the two germline ends. This CDR3 is built from 17 residues. Germline V gene data show CDR1 as MDHEN and CDR2 as SYDVKM. CDR3: CASSFNAWGGVNYGYTF. CDR3 DNA: TGTGCCAGCAGTTTCAATGCCTGGGGGGGGGTTAACTATGGCTACACCTTC.

This clone was detected a few times. The rearrangement uses TRBV5-1 and TRBJ2-7; TRBD2 aligns across 7 bases. CDR1 is SGHRS, CDR2 YFSETQ, per germline. Unmatched junction bases numbered 3, after V lost 0 bases and J lost 3 bases. CDR3 length: 14 residues. The CDR3 DNA is TGCGCCAGCAGCTTGGTGGGGGGGAACTACGAGCAGTACTTC. Encoded protein: CASSLVGGNYEQYF.

V gene TRBV5-6 combines with J gene TRBJ2-5; 8 bases fit TRBD1. J lost 3 bases, V lost 3 bases, and 4 bases had no gene match. The CDR3 sequence is 14 residues long. Germline V gene lookup returns CDR1 SGHDT and CDR2 YYEEEE. CDR3 sequence (DNA): TGTGCCAGCAGCTGGAGACAGGGGAAAGAGACCCAGTACTTC. Translating gives CASSWRQGKETQYF.